This entry lists 5 T cell receptor beta chains sequenced from one sample in a study of response to subunit inactivated influenza vaccine. TCRdb reprocessed the RT-PCR reads via MiXCR and lists one record per CDR3 protein. Here the sample spans fewer than 250,000 distinct CDR3 sequences, around 15% being singletons. Specimen: CD8+ T cells sorted from PBMCs, collected approximately 5 days after vaccination. These receptors were taken from a man aged 50 to 60 who received an inactivated influenza vaccine.

There are a few counts of this clonotype. V gene TRBV2 combines with J gene TRBJ2-3, with no clear D. Trimming pared 2 bases from V and 5 bases from J, leaving 5 bases between. The CDR3 length is 12 residues. Looked up from germline, CDR1 is SNHLY and CDR2 is FYNNEI. The CDR3, as DNA: TGTGCCAGCAGTGAAAACGTAGATACGCAGTATTTT. This encodes CASSENVDTQYF.

This chain uses TRBV9 with TRBJ1-2; tentative D call: TRBD1 (5 bases). The CDR3 runs to 15 residues. V was shortened by 0 bases and J by 4 bases, with 13 bases between the two germline ends. Germline V gene data show CDR1 as SGDLS and CDR2 as YYNGEE. The CDR3: CASSVGDSGSYGYTF. CDR3 nucleotides: TGTGCCAGCAGCGTAGGTGACAGTGGTAGCTATGGCTACACCTTC.

The chain employs TRBV21-1 and TRBJ2-4; no DNA check was done on the table's D call, TRBD1. TRBV21-1 is deemed a pseudogene. This CDR3 has 18 residues. The CDR3 DNA reads as TGTGCCAGCAGCAGAGAACCCGGGACAGGGGTGGACAAAAACATTCAGTACTTC. Amino acids: CASSREPGTGVDKNIQYF.

In its sample, this clonotype was seen a few times. This chain uses TRBV7-2 with TRBJ2-7; 12 nucleotides align to TRBD2. V dropped 5 bases and J dropped 4; count of bases not matched to a gene: 6. Germline values: CDR1 SGHTA, CDR2 FQGNSA. CDR3 length equals 15 residues. Written as DNA, the CDR3 is TGTGCCAGCAGCCCTGGACTAGCGGGACTGTACGAGCAGTACTTC. Protein: CASSPGLAGLYEQYF. The entire variable domain, with the rest obtained from reference TRBV7-2 and TRBJ2-7, is as follows: GAGVSQSPSNKVTEKGKDVELRCDPISGHTALYWYRQSLGQGLEFLIYFQGNSAPDKSGLPSDRFSAERTGGSVSTLTIQRTQQEDSAVYLCASSPGLAGLYEQYFGPGTRLTVT.

This clonotype has just a few counts. V gene TRBV7-9 combines with J gene TRBJ2-2, with 7 bases lining up with TRBD1. Germline V lookup: CDR1 SEHNR, CDR2 FQNEAQ (reference sequence). The CDR3 loop spans 13 amino acids. V was clipped by 8 bases and J by 4 bases; unmatched bases: 4. The CDR3 region has the DNA TGTGCCAGCCCGACAGGGTCCACCGGGGAGCTGTTTTTT. Translation: CASPTGSTGELFF.